These 21 T cell receptor beta chains share one sample of origin, sequenced in a study of metastatic and nonmetastatic thyroid tumors. TCRdb recomputed clones from the PCR reads via MiXCR. The sample contains around 20,000 clones, approximately 22% of which appear only once. Each patient came to thyroid surgery without any prior treatment (of any kind). Source material: adjacent normal tissue. These receptors all stem from a female donor with papillary thyroid cancer or a benign thyroid nodule (not recorded which). Some clones in this sample may be carry-over from other donors' samples.

This clone was recorded many times. CDR3: CATSDSGRPYNEQFF. CDR3 coding DNA: TGTGCCACCAGTGACAGCGGGAGACCTTACAATGAGCAGTTCTTC. The V and J genes are TRBV24-1 and TRBJ2-1; 8 nucleotides match TRBD2. CDR1 and CDR2 from the germline V gene are KGHDR and SFDVKD. V lost 4 bases to trimming and J lost 4 bases; unmatched junction nucleotides: 5. The CDR3 has 15 amino acids.

In its sample, this clone was seen a few times. J is TRBJ2-1 and V is TRBV7-9; D ambiguous. Deletions cut 5 bases from V and 1 base from J, with 12 bases between. The germline gives CDR1 SEHNR, CDR2 FQNEAQ (reference sequence). CDR3 length equals 15 residues. The CDR3 DNA sequence: TGTGCCAGCAGCCCAGAGGCGGATTCCTACAATGAGCAGTTCTTC. Translation: CASSPEADSYNEQFF.

There are a few counts of this clone. The chain has TRBV6-6 and TRBJ1-2; possible D gene TRBD1, 6 bases. Per the germline V gene, CDR1 is MNHNY and CDR2 is SVGAGI (reference sequence). The CDR3 runs to 14 residues. Trimming took off 2 bases at V and 8 bases at J, with 15 bases between the two ends. Here the CDR3 reads CASSYGGRYPGYTF. CDR3 in DNA: TGTGCCAGCAGTTACGGGGGCAGGTACCCGGGCTACACCTTC.

Relative to its sample, this clone is medium-sized. The chain uses TRBV6-2 or TRBV6-3 and TRBJ2-1, with D tentatively TRBD1 (5 bases). The CDR3 is made up of 14 amino acids. V was shortened by 0 bases and J by 6 bases, with 9 bases between the two germline ends. From germline, CDR1 is MNHEY and CDR2 SVGEGT. For the CDR3, the DNA is TGTGCCAGCAGTTACTCAGCTAGGGGCAATGAGCAGTTCTTC. Translated, it gives CASSYSARGNEQFF.

This chain connects TRBV10-2 to TRBJ2-1, with a possible D match to TRBD2 (6 bases). Deletions cut 5 bases from V and 8 bases from J, with 10 bases between. Germline V lookup: CDR1 WSHSY, CDR2 SAAADI. CDR3 length equals 12 residues. The CDR3 nucleotides read TGCGCCAGCAGTCACGCTAGCGATGAGCAGTTCTTC. Translating it yields CASSHASDEQFF.

This clone has ten or more counts. This chain connects TRBV6-4 to TRBJ2-3; 10 bases line up with TRBD2. Germline values: CDR1 MRHNA, CDR2 SNTAGT. V lost 5 bases and J lost 0; bases outside the gene matches: 14. The CDR3 consists of 19 residues. As DNA, the CDR3 is TGTGCCAGCAGTAACCCGTCCTTACTAGCGGGGAGTAGCACAGATACGCAGTATTTT. Protein sequence: CASSNPSLLAGSSTDTQYF.

The table lists this clone with many counts. Being one base from a much bigger clone, this may be a read error. In the same sample, other DNA sequences code for this CDR3. The V call is TRBV10-3, the J call TRBJ2-2, with TRBD2 matching 8 bases. The V segment lost 6 bases and the J segment 4 bases; nucleotides outside the gene matches: 4. The CDR3 has 14 residues. Germline V CDR1 and CDR2: ENHRY, SYGVKD. The CDR3 loop is CAIRPAGGTGELFF. As DNA, the CDR3 is TGTGCCATCAGGCCCGCGGGGGGCACCGGGGAGCTGTTTTTT.

This clone was recorded a few times. The chain combines TRBV9 with TRBJ2-7, with no clear D. Per the germline V gene, CDR1 is SGDLS and CDR2 is YYNGEE. CDR3 length equals 11 residues. V was cut by 6 bases and J by 2 bases, with 6 bases left in between. For the CDR3, the DNA is TGTGCCAGCATCGACGCCTACGAGCAGTACTTC. Translating gives CASIDAYEQYF.

This clone appeared many times. CDR3 amino acids: CASSVDLAGDVDEQFF. As DNA, the CDR3 is TGTGCCAGCAGCGTAGATCTAGCGGGAGATGTGGATGAGCAGTTCTTC. This chain joins TRBV9 and TRBJ2-1; TRBD2 agrees at 10 bases. V trimming: 0 bases; J trimming: 8 bases; junction bases outside the gene matches: 8. Germline CDR1 is SGDLS and CDR2 is YYNGEE. The CDR3 consists of 16 residues.

This clone has only a few counts. The chain carries TRBV27 and TRBJ2-7; maybe TRBD1 (6 bases). There are 17 residues in the CDR3. Germline CDR1 reads MNHEY; CDR2 reads SMNVEV (reference sequence). V lost 4 bases and J 0 bases, leaving 19 bases between the germline ends. The CDR3 DNA follows: TGTGCCAGCAGTTCTCGTCCGGGACAAGGCTTCTCCTACGAGCAGTACTTC. The encoded protein is CASSSRPGQGFSYEQYF.

This clone was detected a few times. V usage is TRBV20-1 and J usage is TRBJ2-7, with TRBD2 matching 8 bases. Unmatched junction bases numbered 5, after V lost 5 bases and J lost 2 bases. This CDR3 has 13 amino acids. CDR1 DFQATT and CDR2 SNEGSKA come from the germline V gene (reference sequence). The CDR3 sequence is CSAPPTSAYEQYF. The CDR3, as DNA: TGCAGTGCTCCTCCGACTAGCGCCTACGAGCAGTACTTC.

This clone was seen only a few times. V and J are TRBV27 and TRBJ1-6; TRBD1 might be the D (6 bases). V gave up 6 bases and J gave up 2 bases, with 11 bases separating them. The CDR3 totals 15 residues. CDR1 is MNHEY and CDR2 is SMNVEV in the germline V gene (reference sequence). The CDR3 sequence: CASRRGAPYNSPLHF. CDR3 sequence (DNA): TGTGCCAGCAGGAGGGGGGCCCCCTATAATTCACCCCTCCACTTT.

The chain links TRBV12-3 or TRBV12-4 to TRBJ2-6; 7 positions match TRBD1. Trimming took 6 bases from V and 4 from J; bases not matched to a gene: 6. The CDR3 sequence is 15 residues long. CDR3 DNA sequence: TGTGCCAGCAGGGAGACAGGGTACGGGGCCAACGTCCTGACTTTC. Its translation is CASRETGYGANVLTF.

This clone was counted a few times. The V gene is TRBV6-1, the J gene TRBJ2-3; D possibly corresponds to TRBD1 (6 bases). The CDR3 totals 15 residues. V gave up 5 bases and J gave up 4 bases, with 16 bases separating them. CDR1 is MNHNS and CDR2 is SASEGT in the germline V gene. CDR3 nucleotide sequence: TGTGCCAGCAGTCAAACAGGGCTAGGCGCAGATACGCAGTATTTT. It codes for CASSQTGLGADTQYF.

In this sample, this clone turned up a few times. The chain uses TRBV6-1 and TRBJ1-2; 10 bases agree with TRBD1. CDR3 length: 14 residues. Trimming cost V 5 bases and J 6 bases; bases outside gene matches: 6. In germline, CDR1 is MNHNS, CDR2 SASEGT. As DNA, the CDR3 is TGTGCCAGCAGTCGACAGGGGGCTTTGGATGGCTACACCTTC. This sequence encodes CASSRQGALDGYTF.

A few counts support this clone. This chain connects TRBV30 to TRBJ2-1, with D hard to call. V lost 0 bases and J lost 3, with 9 bases in between. Germline V gene sequence: CDR1 GTSNPN, CDR2 SVGIG (reference sequence). The length of the CDR3 is 14 residues. The CDR3 region has the DNA TGTGCCTGGAGTGTAGCCGCCGGCTACAATGAGCAGTTCTTC. Protein: CAWSVAAGYNEQFF.

This chain links TRBV20-1 with TRBJ1-4; no clear D. The CDR3 consists of 13 residues. With 6 bases removed from V and 3 bases from J, the gap between germline ends came to 11 bases. CDR1 and CDR2 from the germline V gene are DFQATT and SNEGSKA (reference sequence). The CDR3 DNA is TGCAGTGCCCCCGATAGGGCTAATGAAAAACTGTTTTTT. It yields the protein CSAPDRANEKLFF.

A remark on this clone: The junction and the germline gene differ at one end; a read error may be behind it. V and J are TRBV19 and TRBJ1-1; a possible D gene is TRBD1 (5 bases). The CDR3 has 14 amino acids. Germline V gene lookup returns CDR1 LNHDA and CDR2 SQIVND (reference sequence). The CDR3 protein is CASRTVAGNSEAFF. The DNA of the CDR3 is TGTGCCAGTAGAACCGTGGCAGGGAACTCTGAAGCTTTCTTT.

This clone occurred many times. V and J are TRBV5-4 and TRBJ2-7; the match to TRBD2 covers 13 bases. V dropped 0 bases and J dropped 7; count of bases not matched to a gene: 4. Germline loops: CDR1 SGHNT, CDR2 YYREEE (reference sequence). The CDR3 runs 15 residues. The CDR3, as DNA: TGTGCCAGCAGCTTGGGACTAGCGGGAGGACAAGAGCAGTACTTC. The encoded protein is CASSLGLAGGQEQYF.

The chain recombines TRBV30 with TRBJ2-1, with 13 nucleotides matching TRBD2. The CDR3 spans 15 residues. Per the germline V gene, CDR1 is GTSNPN and CDR2 is SVGIG (reference sequence). With V trimmed by 5 bases and J by 7 bases, 8 bases remained unmatched. Here the CDR3 reads CAWQPGLAGENEQFF. CDR3 DNA sequence: TGTGCCTGGCAACCAGGACTAGCGGGAGAAAATGAGCAGTTCTTC.

As regards this clone: The CDR3 does not end in the conserved phenylalanine or tryptophan, so this is likely a read error. The CDR3 spells CASSPRDSLYEQYC. The CDR3 DNA follows: TGTGCCAGTAGCCCAAGGGACTCCCTCTACGAGCAGTACTGC. The chain joins TRBV13 to TRBJ2-7, with D possibly TRBD2 on 6 matching bases. V lost 9 bases and J 3 bases, leaving 18 bases between the germline ends. The CDR3 has 14 amino acids. Germline CDR1 and CDR2: PRHDT and FYEKMQ (reference sequence).